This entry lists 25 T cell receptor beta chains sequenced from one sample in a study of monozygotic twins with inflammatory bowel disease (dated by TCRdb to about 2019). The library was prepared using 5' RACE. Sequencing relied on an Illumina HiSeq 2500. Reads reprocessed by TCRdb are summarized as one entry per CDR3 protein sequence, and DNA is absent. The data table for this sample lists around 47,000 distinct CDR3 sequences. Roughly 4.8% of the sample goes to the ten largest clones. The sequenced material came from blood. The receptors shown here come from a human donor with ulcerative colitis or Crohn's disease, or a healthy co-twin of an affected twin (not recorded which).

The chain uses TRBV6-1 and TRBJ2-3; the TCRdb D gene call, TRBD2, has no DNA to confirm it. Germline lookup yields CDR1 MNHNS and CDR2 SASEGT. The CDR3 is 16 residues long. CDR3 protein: CASASGRAVGTDTQYF.

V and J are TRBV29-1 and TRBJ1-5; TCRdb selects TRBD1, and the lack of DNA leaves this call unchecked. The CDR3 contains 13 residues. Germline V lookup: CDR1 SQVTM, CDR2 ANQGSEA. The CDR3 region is CSVGGAGGQPQHF.

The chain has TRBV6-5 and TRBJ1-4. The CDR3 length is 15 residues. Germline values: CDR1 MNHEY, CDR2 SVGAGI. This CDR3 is CASSYLRVGEEKLFF.

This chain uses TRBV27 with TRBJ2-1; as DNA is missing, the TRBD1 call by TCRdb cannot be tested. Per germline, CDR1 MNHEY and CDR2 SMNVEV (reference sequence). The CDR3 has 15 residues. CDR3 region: CASSLGTEPPNEQFF.

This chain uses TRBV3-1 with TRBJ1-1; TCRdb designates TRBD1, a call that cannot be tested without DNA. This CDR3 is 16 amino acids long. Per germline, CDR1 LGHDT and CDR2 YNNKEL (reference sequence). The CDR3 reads CASSYRDRGRNTEAFF.

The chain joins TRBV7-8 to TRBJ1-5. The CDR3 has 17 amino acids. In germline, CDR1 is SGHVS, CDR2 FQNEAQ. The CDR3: CASSSKDGVTLNQPQHF.

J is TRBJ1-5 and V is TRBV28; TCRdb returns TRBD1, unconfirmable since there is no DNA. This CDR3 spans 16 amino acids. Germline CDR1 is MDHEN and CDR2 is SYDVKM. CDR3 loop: CASRGYRGGSNQPQHF.

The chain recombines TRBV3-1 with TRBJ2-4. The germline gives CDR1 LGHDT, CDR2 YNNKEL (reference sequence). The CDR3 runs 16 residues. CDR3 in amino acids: CASSQVPGLGENIQYF.

The CDR3 reads CSAEGDRTDTQYF. The V gene is TRBV20-1, the J gene TRBJ2-3. CDR1 and CDR2 from the germline V gene are DFQATT and SNEGSKA (reference sequence). This CDR3 spans 13 amino acids.

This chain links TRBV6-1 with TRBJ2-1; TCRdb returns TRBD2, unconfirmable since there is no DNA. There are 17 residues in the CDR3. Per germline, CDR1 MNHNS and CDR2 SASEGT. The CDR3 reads CASSENGLAGVRNEQFF.

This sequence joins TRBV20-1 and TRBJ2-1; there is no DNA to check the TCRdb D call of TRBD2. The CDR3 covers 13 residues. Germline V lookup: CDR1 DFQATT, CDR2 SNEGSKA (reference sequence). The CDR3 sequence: CSAISGSYNEQFF.

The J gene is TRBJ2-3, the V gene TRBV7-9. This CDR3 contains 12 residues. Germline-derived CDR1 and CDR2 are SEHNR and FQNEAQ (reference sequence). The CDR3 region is CASSPRADTQYF.

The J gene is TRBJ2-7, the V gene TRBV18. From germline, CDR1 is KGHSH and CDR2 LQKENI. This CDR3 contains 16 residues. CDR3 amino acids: CASSPRGGGESYEQYF.

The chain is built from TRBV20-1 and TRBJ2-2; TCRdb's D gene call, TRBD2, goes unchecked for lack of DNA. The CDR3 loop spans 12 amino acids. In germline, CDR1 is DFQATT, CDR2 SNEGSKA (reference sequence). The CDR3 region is CSASRLTGELFF.

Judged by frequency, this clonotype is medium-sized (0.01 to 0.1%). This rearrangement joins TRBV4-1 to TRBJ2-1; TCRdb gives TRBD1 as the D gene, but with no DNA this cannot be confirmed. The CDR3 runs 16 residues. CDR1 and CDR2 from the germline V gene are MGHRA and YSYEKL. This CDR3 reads CASSQPWDRGRGEQFF.

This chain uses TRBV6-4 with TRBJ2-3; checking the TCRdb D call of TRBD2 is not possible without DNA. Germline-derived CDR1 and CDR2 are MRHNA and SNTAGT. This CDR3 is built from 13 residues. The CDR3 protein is CASSTSGTDTQYF.

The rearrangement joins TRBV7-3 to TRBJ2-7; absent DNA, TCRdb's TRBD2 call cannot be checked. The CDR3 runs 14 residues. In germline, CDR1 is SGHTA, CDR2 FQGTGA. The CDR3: CASSPAGNNHEQYF.

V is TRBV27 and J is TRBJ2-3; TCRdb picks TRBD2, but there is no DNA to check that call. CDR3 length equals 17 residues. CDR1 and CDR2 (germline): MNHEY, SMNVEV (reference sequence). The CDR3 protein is CASSLTGTGTKGDTQYF.

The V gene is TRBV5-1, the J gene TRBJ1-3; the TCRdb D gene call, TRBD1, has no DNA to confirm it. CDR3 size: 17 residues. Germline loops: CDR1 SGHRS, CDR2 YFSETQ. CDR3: CASKGQATYSSGNTIYF. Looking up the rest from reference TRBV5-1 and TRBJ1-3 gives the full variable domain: KAGVTQTPRYLIKTRGQQVTLSCSPISGHRSVSWYQQTPGQGLQFLFEYFSETQRNKGNFPGRFSGRQFSNSRSEMNVSTLELGDSALYLCASKGQATYSSGNTIYFGEGSWLTVV.

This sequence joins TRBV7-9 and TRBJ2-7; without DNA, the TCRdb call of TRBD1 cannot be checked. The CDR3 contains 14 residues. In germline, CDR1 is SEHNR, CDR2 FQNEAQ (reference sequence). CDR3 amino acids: CASLKTGGTYEQYF.

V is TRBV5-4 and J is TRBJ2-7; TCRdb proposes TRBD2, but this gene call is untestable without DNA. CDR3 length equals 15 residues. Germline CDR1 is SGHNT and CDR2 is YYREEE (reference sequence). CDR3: CASSLALAGAHEQYF.

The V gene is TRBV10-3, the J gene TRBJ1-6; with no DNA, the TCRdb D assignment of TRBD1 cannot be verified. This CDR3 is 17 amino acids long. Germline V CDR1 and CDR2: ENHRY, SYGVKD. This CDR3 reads CAISEGTTGSRNSPLHF.

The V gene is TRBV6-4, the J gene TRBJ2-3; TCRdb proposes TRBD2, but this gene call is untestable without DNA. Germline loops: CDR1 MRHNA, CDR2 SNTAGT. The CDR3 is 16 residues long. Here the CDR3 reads CASSDSDSRTIDTQYF.

The CDR3 region is CASSLRGGGTDTQYF. V usage is TRBV28 and J usage is TRBJ2-3; TCRdb calls TRBD1, which cannot be checked without DNA. Per the germline V gene, CDR1 is MDHEN and CDR2 is SYDVKM. This CDR3 is built from 15 residues.

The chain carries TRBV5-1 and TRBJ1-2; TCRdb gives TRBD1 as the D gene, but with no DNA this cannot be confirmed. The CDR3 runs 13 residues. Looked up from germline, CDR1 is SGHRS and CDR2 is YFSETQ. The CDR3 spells CASSLDEGYGYTF.